A single sample gave rise to the 31 T cell receptor beta chains below, sequenced in a study of patients and donors after allogeneic stem cell transplantation. TCRdb processed the RT-PCR reads anew with MiXCR; each CDR3 protein has one entry. The sample lists about 24,000 distinct CDR3 sequences; approximately 43% were seen once. The sample was blood, either unsorted or a sorted T cell fraction (not recorded which). The receptor source for this set is a human donor who was either an allogeneic HSCT recipient or a stem cell or donor lymphocyte infusion donor (not recorded which). It is not recorded whose cells these are; they may come from a transplant donor.

This clonotype showed up just a few times. The gene calls are TRBV7-9 and TRBJ2-1; D call uncertain. Germline V gene sequence: CDR1 SEHNR, CDR2 FQNEAQ (reference sequence). Trimming removed 5 bases from V and 8 bases from J, with 7 bases in between. This CDR3 has 11 residues. The CDR3, as DNA: TGTGCCAGCAGCCCCTCGGATGAGCAGTTCTTC. Translated, it gives CASSPSDEQFF. Drawing the rest from reference TRBV7-9 and TRBJ2-1, the complete variable domain is DTGVSQNPRHKITKRGQNVTFRCDPISEHNRLYWYRQTLGQGPEFLTYFQNEAQLEKSRLLSDRFSAERPKGSFSTLEIQRTEQGDSAMYLCASSPSDEQFFGPGTRLTVL.

This chain joins TRBV5-1 and TRBJ1-1; no clear D gene. The CDR3 sequence is 13 residues long. V gave up 3 bases and J gave up 1 base, with 7 bases separating them. The germline V gene encodes CDR1 SGHRS and CDR2 YFSETQ. Written as DNA, the CDR3 is TGCGCCAGCAGCTCCGAACCGAACACTGAAGCTTTCTTT. Protein: CASSSEPNTEAFF.

The sample holds a few counts of this clonotype. The rearrangement joins TRBV11-2 to TRBJ1-1, with no clear D. The CDR3 loop spans 14 amino acids. V lost 1 base to trimming and J lost 2 bases, with 8 bases between them. Germline CDR1 and CDR2: SGHAT and FQNNGV. CDR3 nucleotides: TGTGCCAGCAGCTTAGTTCGGGGAAACACTGAAGCTTTCTTT. Translation: CASSLVRGNTEAFF. The full variable domain, with the rest looked up from reference TRBV11-2 and TRBJ1-1, is EAGVAQSPRYKIIEKRQSVAFWCNPISGHATLYWYQQILGQGPKLLIQFQNNGVVDDSQLPKDRFSAERLKGVDSTLKIQPAKLEDSAVYLCASSLVRGNTEAFFGQGTRLTVV.

The J gene is TRBJ1-1, the V gene TRBV5-4; 8 bases agree with TRBD1. With V trimmed by 3 bases and J by 5 bases, 6 bases remained unmatched. The CDR3 covers 14 residues. Germline CDR1 and CDR2: SGHNT and YYREEE (reference sequence). The CDR3 bases are TGTGCCAGCAGCTACGGACAGGGAAGTACTGAAGCTTTCTTT. It specifies CASSYGQGSTEAFF.

This chain connects TRBV20-1 to TRBJ2-5, with D possibly being TRBD1 (5 bases). Germline lookup yields CDR1 DFQATT and CDR2 SNEGSKA (reference sequence). This CDR3 contains 13 residues. V was clipped by 0 bases and J by 4 bases, with 9 bases between them. The CDR3 nucleotides are TGCAGTGCTAGAGAAGGGGCGCTAGAGACCCAGTACTTC. Amino acids: CSAREGALETQYF.

This clonotype is judged large. The chain carries TRBV10-3 and TRBJ1-3; D gene ambiguous. Trimming left V 0 bases short and J 1 base short, with 7 bases between. The length of the CDR3 is 15 residues. Looked up from germline, CDR1 is ENHRY and CDR2 is SYGVKD. The chain's CDR3 is CAISESRPSGNTIYF. CDR3 nucleotides: TGTGCCATCAGTGAGTCGAGGCCTTCTGGAAACACCATATATTTT.

The V call is TRBV20-1, the J call TRBJ2-4; 7 bases fit TRBD1. CDR3 length: 14 amino acids. With V trimmed by 7 bases and J by 0 bases, 6 bases remained unmatched. The germline CDR1 and CDR2 sequences are DFQATT and SNEGSKA (reference sequence). The CDR3 DNA reads TGCAGTGTCCAGGGGGTACTAGCCAAAAACATTCAGTACTTC. It encodes CSVQGVLAKNIQYF.

CDR3 DNA: TGTGCCAGCAGTTACTCCCGGCGGAGGGGGCACTATGGCTACACCTTC. Amino acid sequence: CASSYSRRRGHYGYTF. The V and J genes are TRBV6-5 and TRBJ1-2; 7 nucleotides match TRBD1. This CDR3 spans 16 amino acids. Germline CDR1 MNHEY, CDR2 SVGAGI. The ends lost 0 bases at V and 3 bases at J; junction bases unmatched: 7.

In this sample, this clonotype turned up a few times. The CDR3 sequence: CASSLARGEYGYTF. As DNA, the CDR3 is TGTGCCAGCAGCTTAGCCCGGGGCGAATATGGCTACACCTTC. V gene TRBV7-9 combines with J gene TRBJ1-2, with D tentatively TRBD1 (5 bases). This CDR3 region has 14 residues. Looked up from germline, CDR1 is SEHNR and CDR2 is FQNEAQ (reference sequence). With 0 bases removed from V and 5 bases from J, the gap between germline ends came to 10 bases.

This clonotype was recorded a few times. The chain couples TRBV9 to TRBJ1-5; D unresolved. Trimming pared 1 base from V and 4 bases from J, leaving 6 bases between. Germline-derived CDR1 and CDR2 are SGDLS and YYNGEE. This CDR3 spans 13 amino acids. The CDR3 sequence is CASSVHPNQPQHF. In nucleotides, the CDR3 is TGTGCCAGCAGCGTACATCCAAATCAGCCCCAGCATTTT.

In this sample, this clonotype turned up a few times. V gene TRBV2 combines with J gene TRBJ1-2; D is possibly TRBD1 (5 bases). Germline CDR1 reads SNHLY; CDR2 reads FYNNEI. The CDR3 length is 16 residues. V gave up 4 bases and J gave up 1 base, with 16 bases separating them. CDR3 coding DNA: TGTGCCAGCAGTGGTTTTAGACAGAAAAGTAACTATGGCTACACCTTC. Protein sequence: CASSGFRQKSNYGYTF.

The V call is TRBV27, the J call TRBJ1-2; D uncertain. Germline V gives CDR1 MNHEY, CDR2 SMNVEV (reference sequence). V gave up 6 bases and J gave up 7 bases, with 18 bases separating them. The CDR3 has 14 residues. CDR3 amino acids: CASSKYRGFSGYTF. CDR3 bases: TGTGCCAGCAGCAAATACCGAGGGTTCAGTGGCTACACCTTC.

The table lists this clonotype with a count of one. The gene calls are TRBV3-1 and TRBJ2-3, with D uncertain. The V gene's germline CDR1 is LGHDT and CDR2 YNNKEL (reference sequence). V was pared by 1 base and J by 4 bases, with 12 bases between. The CDR3 consists of 15 residues. CDR3: CASSQAGRLADTQYF. The DNA for the CDR3 is TGTGCCAGCAGCCAAGCGGGCAGGTTAGCAGATACGCAGTATTTT.

The chain uses TRBV7-6 and TRBJ1-1; TRBD1 matches 7 bases. The CDR3 loop spans 14 amino acids. Germline V gene data show CDR1 as SGHVS and CDR2 as FNYEAQ. Losses at the gene ends were 5 bases for V and 4 bases for J; bases not matched to a gene: 7. The CDR3, as DNA: TGTGCCAGCAGCCAACAGGGGAGAGGCACTGAAGCTTTCTTT. It specifies CASSQQGRGTEAFF.

The chain carries TRBV9 and TRBJ2-5; D is possibly TRBD1 or TRBD2 (5 bases each). The CDR3 sequence is 16 residues long. The germline gives CDR1 SGDLS, CDR2 YYNGEE. Trimming stripped 4 bases from V and 5 bases from J, with 21 bases between. The CDR3 bases are TGTGCCAGCAGCCCAGACGGGACCCTGGGATCGGAGACCCAGTACTTC. Its translation: CASSPDGTLGSETQYF.

The genes are TRBV28 and TRBJ2-1; 15 bases are shared with TRBD2. The CDR3 loop spans 19 amino acids. CDR1 and CDR2 from the germline V gene are MDHEN and SYDVKM. The ends lost 4 bases at V and 0 bases at J; junction bases unmatched: 7. The CDR3 protein is CASSSPGLAGGSSYNEQFF. In DNA, the CDR3 is TGTGCCAGCAGTTCACCGGGACTAGCGGGAGGAAGCTCCTACAATGAGCAGTTCTTC.

The CDR3 nucleotides read TGTGCCAGCAGCCCACAGACAGGGAAAGATACGCAGTATTTT. Translation gives CASSPQTGKDTQYF. The chain combines TRBV3-1 with TRBJ2-3; 7 nucleotides agree with TRBD1. V shed 4 bases, J shed 5 bases, and the junction held 6 bases outside the gene matches. Germline loops: CDR1 LGHDT, CDR2 YNNKEL (reference sequence). CDR3 length equals 14 residues.

The V and J genes are TRBV7-2 and TRBJ2-1, with a possible D match to TRBD2 (6 bases). V gave up 2 bases and J gave up 6 bases, with 17 bases separating them. Germline V gene data show CDR1 as SGHTA and CDR2 as FQGNSA. The CDR3 runs to 16 residues. CDR3 amino acids: CASSLNLGRGGNEQFF. The CDR3 nucleotides read TGTGCCAGCAGCTTAAACCTCGGCCGGGGAGGCAATGAGCAGTTCTTC.

This clonotype was detected only a few times. V and J are TRBV11-2 and TRBJ2-3; possibly TRBD2 for D (6 bases). The length of the CDR3 is 16 residues. The V gene lost 3 bases and the J gene lost 4 bases, with 17 bases spanning the gap. From germline, CDR1 is SGHAT and CDR2 FQNNGV. The DNA for the CDR3 is TGTGCCAGCAGCTTGGGGCGGGGAATATGGGCAGATACGCAGTATTTT. Encoded protein: CASSLGRGIWADTQYF.

Within the sample, this clonotype is medium-sized. The genes are TRBV5-5 and TRBJ1-6, with no clear D. The CDR3 is 16 amino acids. Trimming pared 2 bases from V and 4 bases from J, leaving 13 bases between. The germline gives CDR1 SGHKS, CDR2 YYEKEE (reference sequence). CDR3 bases: TGTGCCAGCAGCTTCGGTTTGAAGACTTATAATTCACCCCTCCACTTT. It yields the protein CASSFGLKTYNSPLHF.

The V gene is TRBV2, the J gene TRBJ1-5; TRBD1 agrees at 7 bases. CDR3 length equals 15 residues. CDR1 and CDR2 from the germline V gene are SNHLY and FYNNEI. With V trimmed by 6 bases and J by 4 bases, 9 bases remained unmatched. In nucleotides, the CDR3 is TGTGCCAGCAGGTCCCAAGGGGGCGGGAATCAGCCCCAGCATTTT. It yields the protein CASRSQGGGNQPQHF.

This clonotype has only a few counts. The gene calls are TRBV16 and TRBJ2-2; D is undetermined. This CDR3 contains 14 residues. The V and J ends lost 1 base and 2 bases respectively, with 5 bases between them. CDR1 and CDR2 from the germline V gene are KGHSY and FQNENV. In DNA, the CDR3 is TGTGCCAGCAGCCAATTGCGAAACACCGGGGAGCTGTTTTTT. Protein sequence: CASSQLRNTGELFF.

This sequence joins TRBV5-1 and TRBJ1-1, with no clear D. CDR3 length equals 14 residues. V lost 4 bases and J 0 bases, leaving 10 bases between the germline ends. Per germline, CDR1 SGHRS and CDR2 YFSETQ. Written as DNA, the CDR3 is TGCGCCAGCAGCGGGCGGACCATGAACACTGAAGCTTTCTTT. Protein sequence: CASSGRTMNTEAFF.

This clonotype was detected ten times or more. This chain connects TRBV7-9 to TRBJ2-1; D not certain. Germline CDR1 reads SEHNR; CDR2 reads FQNEAQ (reference sequence). The CDR3 runs to 19 residues. V was cut by 5 bases and J by 4 bases, with 27 bases left in between. CDR3 sequence (DNA): TGTGCCAGCAGCCCCCGCGGCCCTCTCAATCCCGAGAATTACAATGAGCAGTTCTTC. Protein sequence: CASSPRGPLNPENYNEQFF.

V gene TRBV4-1 combines with J gene TRBJ1-1; tentatively, D is TRBD1 (5 bases). Trimming removed 6 bases from V and 0 bases from J, with 17 bases in between. CDR3 length: 16 amino acids. Germline CDR1 is MGHRA and CDR2 is YSYEKL. CDR3: CASSQGLLGMNTEAFF. CDR3 nucleotide sequence: TGCGCCAGCAGTCAGGGTCTTCTGGGGATGAACACTGAAGCTTTCTTT.

The sample holds one count of this clonotype. The gene calls are TRBV2 and TRBJ1-4; tentative D call: TRBD1 (6 bases). V was pared by 6 bases and J by 10 bases, with 15 bases between. CDR3 length: 13 residues. CDR1 is SNHLY and CDR2 is FYNNEI in the germline V gene. The CDR3 DNA reads as TGTGCCAGCAGCGGAGGGGGAGGAGGAAAACTGTTTTTT. It codes for CASSGGGGGKLFF.

V gene TRBV20-1 combines with J gene TRBJ1-2; 8 nucleotides align to TRBD1. V shed 2 bases, J shed 1 base, and the junction held 0 bases outside the gene matches. The germline V gene has CDR1 DFQATT and CDR2 SNEGSKA (reference sequence). This CDR3 comprises 13 residues. Here the CDR3 DNA reads TGCAGTGCTAGAACAGGGGGTAACTATGGCTACACCTTC. It specifies CSARTGGNYGYTF.

The rearrangement uses TRBV5-1 and TRBJ1-4; D is perhaps TRBD1 (5 bases). Trimming left V 4 bases short and J 8 bases short, with 21 bases between. Germline loops: CDR1 SGHRS, CDR2 YFSETQ. This CDR3 region has 16 residues. CDR3: CASSRPPGPSTEKLFF. CDR3 DNA: TGCGCCAGCAGCCGTCCCCCGGGACCTTCGACAGAAAAACTGTTTTTT.

This clonotype has more than one count but fewer than ten. CDR3 bases: TGCGCCAGCAGCCGGTACACCGCAACTAATGAAAAACTGTTTTTT. Translated: CASSRYTATNEKLFF. The rearrangement uses TRBV4-1 and TRBJ1-4; D unresolved. The CDR3 contains 15 residues. V dropped 4 bases and J dropped 0 bases, with 9 bases sitting between them. CDR1 MGHRA and CDR2 YSYEKL come from the germline V gene.

This clonotype appeared many times. The junction does not match germline at one end; this may be a read error. The chain is built from TRBV7-7 and TRBJ2-5; 8 bases are a match to TRBD1. The CDR3 sequence is 15 residues long. Germline V gene sequence: CDR1 SSHAT, CDR2 FNYEAQ (reference sequence). In DNA form, the CDR3 reads TGTGCTAGCAGGGAAGAGGGACAGGCCGAAGAGACCCAGTACTTC. Translation gives CASREEGQAEETQYF. The variable domain in full, with the rest retrieved from reference TRBV7-7 and TRBJ2-5, is GAGVSQSPRYKVTKRGQDVTLRCDPISSHATLYWYQQALGQGPEFLTYFNYEAQPDKSGLPSDRFSAERPEGSISTLTIQRTEQRDSAMYRCASREEGQAEETQYFGPGTRLLVL.

The table lists this clonotype with many counts. The chain links TRBV6-5 to TRBJ1-2; D remains ambiguous. Trimming stripped 7 bases from V and 4 bases from J, with 10 bases between. The CDR3 contains 12 residues. Germline V gene lookup returns CDR1 MNHEY and CDR2 SVGAGI. The CDR3 nucleotides are TGTGCCAGCAACAGCCCCATCTATGGCTACACCTTC. Its translation: CASNSPIYGYTF.